Each of the 22 T cell receptor beta chains below was sequenced from the same sample in a study of blood T cell repertoires in COVID-19. Assay: immunoSEQ multiplex PCR; the TCRdb copy retains only in-frame clones and omits some. The sample lists roughly 130,000 clones, over 85% occurring once. The sample was peripheral blood. The receptors come from a middle-aged man with active COVID-19.

V usage is TRBV6-6 and J usage is TRBJ2-3; 13 bases agree with TRBD2. The CDR3 has 14 amino acids. From germline, CDR1 is MNHNY and CDR2 SVGAGI (reference sequence). V trimming: 8 bases; J trimming: 4 bases; junction bases outside the gene matches: 3. CDR3 in amino acids: CASGTSGVSDTQYF. The DNA of the CDR3 is TGTGCCAGCGGGACTAGCGGGGTTTCAGATACGCAGTATTTT.

This clone was picked up one time. The chain couples TRBV11-1 to TRBJ1-1; D perhaps matches TRBD1 (5 bases). V lost 0 bases, J lost 4 bases, and 6 bases lay in between. The CDR3 covers 13 residues. CDR1 is SGHAT and CDR2 is FQDESV in the germline V gene (reference sequence). The DNA for the CDR3 is TGTGCCAGCAGCTTAGCGGGGGGCACTGAAGCTTTCTTT. It yields the protein CASSLAGGTEAFF. Supplemented by reference TRBV11-1 and TRBJ1-1, the full variable domain reads EAEVAQSPRYKITEKSQAVAFWCDPISGHATLYWYRQILGQGPELLVQFQDESVVDDSQLPKDRFSAERLKGVDSTLKIQPAELGDSAMYLCASSLAGGTEAFFGQGTRLTVV.

V usage is TRBV12-3 or TRBV12-4 and J usage is TRBJ1-5; D gene uncertain. The CDR3 contains 12 residues. The V end lost 5 bases, the J end lost 5 bases, and 7 bases lay between the germline ends. The CDR3 spells CASSIFDQPQHF. CDR3 nucleotides: TGTGCCAGCAGTATCTTCGATCAGCCCCAGCATTTT.

The chain employs TRBV24-1 and TRBJ1-2; D ambiguous. V lost 6 bases to trimming and J lost 6 bases, with 16 bases between them. There are 14 residues in the CDR3. Germline values: CDR1 KGHDR, CDR2 SFDVKD. The CDR3 bases are TGTGCCACCAGTCATTCGGGAATAGCACATGGCTACACCTTC. Residues: CATSHSGIAHGYTF.

This chain uses TRBV15 with TRBJ1-2; tentatively, D is TRBD1 (6 bases). Germline CDR1 reads LNHNV; CDR2 reads YYDKDF (reference sequence). The germline V and J ends were trimmed by 1 base and 0 bases, with 12 bases remaining between them. The CDR3 is 16 residues long. In DNA form, the CDR3 reads TGTGCCACCAGCAGAGGTCAAGGGGGTACTAACTATGGCTACACCTTC. It encodes CATSRGQGGTNYGYTF.

The V call is TRBV19, the J call TRBJ2-7, with TRBD2 identical over 7 bases. CDR3 length: 14 amino acids. In germline, CDR1 is LNHDA, CDR2 SQIVND (reference sequence). J lost 0 bases, V lost 5 bases, and 4 bases had no gene match. CDR3 protein: CASSYSGSSYEQYF. In DNA form, the CDR3 reads TGTGCCAGTAGTTATAGCGGGTCCTCCTACGAGCAGTACTTC. The full variable domain, completed using reference TRBV19 and TRBJ2-7, is DGGITQSPKYLFRKEGQNVTLSCEQNLNHDAMYWYRQDPGQGLRLIYYSQIVNDFQKGDIAEGYSVSREKKESFPLTVTSAQKNPTAFYLCASSYSGSSYEQYFGPGTRLTVT.

The V call is TRBV6-5, the J call TRBJ1-2, with 8 bases matching TRBD1. V was pared by 2 bases and J by 2 bases, with 1 base of the junction left unmatched. Germline loops: CDR1 MNHEY, CDR2 SVGAGI. The CDR3 runs 14 residues. CDR3 in amino acids: CASSYDRGNYGYTF. As DNA, the CDR3 is TGTGCCAGCAGTTACGACAGGGGCAACTATGGCTACACCTTC.

The chain recombines TRBV19 with TRBJ1-5; D might be TRBD1 (5 bases). In germline, CDR1 is LNHDA, CDR2 SQIVND (reference sequence). CDR3 length: 13 amino acids. V was trimmed by 4 bases and J by 6 bases, leaving 10 bases between them. The CDR3 DNA is TGTGCCAGTAGTAGACAGCCACTTCAGCCCCAGCATTTT. Amino acids: CASSRQPLQPQHF. The full variable domain, with the rest looked up from reference TRBV19 and TRBJ1-5, is DGGITQSPKYLFRKEGQNVTLSCEQNLNHDAMYWYRQDPGQGLRLIYYSQIVNDFQKGDIAEGYSVSREKKESFPLTVTSAQKNPTAFYLCASSRQPLQPQHFGDGTRLSIL.

Relative to its sample, this clone is medium-sized. The V call is TRBV19, the J call TRBJ1-2; D is ambiguous. The length of the CDR3 is 13 residues. The V end was cut by 2 bases, the J end by 8 bases, with 12 bases between. CDR1 LNHDA and CDR2 SQIVND come from the germline V gene (reference sequence). CDR3 residues: CASSILPGNGYTF. The CDR3 DNA reads as TGTGCCAGTAGTATATTACCGGGGAACGGCTACACCTTC. The entire variable domain, with the rest obtained from reference TRBV19 and TRBJ1-2, is as follows: DGGITQSPKYLFRKEGQNVTLSCEQNLNHDAMYWYRQDPGQGLRLIYYSQIVNDFQKGDIAEGYSVSREKKESFPLTVTSAQKNPTAFYLCASSILPGNGYTFGSGTRLTVV.

This clone was seen a few times. The rearrangement joins TRBV2 to TRBJ2-1; 9 bases agree with TRBD2. The ends lost 7 bases at V and 7 bases at J; junction bases unmatched: 11. CDR1 is SNHLY, CDR2 FYNNEI, per germline. The CDR3 covers 15 residues. The chain's CDR3 is CASKHGGRAGNEQFF. The CDR3 DNA is TGTGCCAGCAAGCACGGCGGGAGGGCCGGGAATGAGCAGTTCTTC. The whole variable domain, remainder taken from reference TRBV2 and TRBJ2-1, is EPEVTQTPSHQVTQMGQEVILRCVPISNHLYFYWYRQILGQKVEFLVSFYNNEISEKSEIFDDQFSVERPDGSNFTLKIRSTKLEDSAMYFCASKHGGRAGNEQFFGPGTRLTVL.

This clone is a singleton in its sample. V and J are TRBV9 and TRBJ2-3; 9 nucleotides match TRBD2. From germline, CDR1 is SGDLS and CDR2 YYNGEE. The trim removed 0 bases at V and 4 bases at J, leaving 6 bases unmatched. The CDR3 loop spans 16 amino acids. The CDR3, as DNA: TGTGCCAGCAGCGTAGACCCAGCGGGAGGATCAGATACGCAGTATTTT. Translation gives CASSVDPAGGSDTQYF.

The chain recombines TRBV3-1 (or the pseudogene TRBV3-2) with TRBJ2-2; no clear D. The CDR3 runs to 14 residues. Per the germline V gene, CDR1 is LGHDT and CDR2 is YNNKEL (reference sequence). V shed 1 base and J shed 7 bases, with 10 bases lying between them. CDR3 nucleotides: TGTGCCAGCAGCCAAGTAAACTCCGGCGGGGAGCTGTTTTTT. The encoded protein is CASSQVNSGGELFF.

The chain recombines TRBV18 with TRBJ2-2; 8 nucleotides match TRBD2. Germline values: CDR1 KGHSH, CDR2 LQKENI. With V trimmed by 3 bases and J by 7 bases, 7 bases remained unmatched. CDR3 length: 15 amino acids. The CDR3 region has the DNA TGTGCCAGCTCACCTAATAGCGGGACGGACGGGGAGCTGTTTTTT. This sequence encodes CASSPNSGTDGELFF.

V and J are TRBV3-1 (or the pseudogene TRBV3-2) and TRBJ1-2; TRBD1 might be the D (6 bases). Germline values: CDR1 LGHDT, CDR2 YNNKEL (reference sequence). Trimming left V 0 bases short and J 1 base short, with 15 bases between. The CDR3 has 17 residues. CDR3 region: CASSQDRNGQFNYGYTF. CDR3 DNA: TGTGCCAGCAGCCAAGACCGAAACGGACAGTTTAACTATGGCTACACCTTC.

This chain joins TRBV4-2 and TRBJ2-3; tentatively, D is TRBD2 (6 bases). Germline lookup yields CDR1 LGHNA and CDR2 YNFKEQ. CDR3 length equals 18 residues. V lost 1 base and J 0 bases, leaving 17 bases between the germline ends. DNA for the CDR3: TGTGCCAGCAGCCAAGTCTCCCGGGGAGGAGATAGCACAGATACGCAGTATTTT. Translating gives CASSQVSRGGDSTDTQYF.

This rearrangement joins TRBV3-1 (or the pseudogene TRBV3-2) to TRBJ2-1; 11 nucleotides match TRBD2. The trim removed 1 base at V and 3 bases at J, leaving 2 bases unmatched. The CDR3 is 16 residues long. Germline CDR1 and CDR2: LGHDT and YNNKEL (reference sequence). The CDR3 DNA is TGTGCCAGCAGCCAAGGCGGGACTAGCGGCTACAATGAGCAGTTCTTC. Translating gives CASSQGGTSGYNEQFF.

The V and J genes are TRBV6-6 and TRBJ2-7, with 11 bases lining up with TRBD2. Germline CDR1 MNHNY, CDR2 SVGAGI (reference sequence). Trimming removed 5 bases from V and 3 bases from J; junction bases left unmatched: 12. This CDR3 has 17 residues. CDR3 nucleotide sequence: TGTGCCAGCAGTCCATCGGCGGGCCTAGCGGGAGGCTACGAGCAGTACGTC. Its protein is CASSPSAGLAGGYEQYV.

As concerns this clone: Within the sample, other DNA sequences also encode this same CDR3. The genes are TRBV5-1 and TRBJ2-3; the D gene is possibly TRBD1 (6 bases). Germline CDR1 reads SGHRS; CDR2 reads YFSETQ. The CDR3 consists of 14 residues. Trimming took 4 bases from V and 0 from J, leaving 9 bases between them. This chain's CDR3 is CASSPGQSTDTQYF. In DNA, the CDR3 is TGCGCCAGCAGCCCCGGACAGAGCACAGATACGCAGTATTTT.

The chain combines TRBV18 with TRBJ2-5; 7 bases align to TRBD2. Germline lookup yields CDR1 KGHSH and CDR2 LQKENI. V gave up 2 bases and J gave up 4 bases; unmatched junction bases: 4. The CDR3 runs 14 residues. The CDR3, as DNA: TGTGCCAGCTCACCAAGCGGGGCGGGAGAGACCCAGTACTTC. It is translated as CASSPSGAGETQYF.

For the CDR3, the DNA is TGCGCCAGCAGCTTGGTATTCGGGACAGTTAGCACAGATACGCAGTATTTT. It translates to CASSLVFGTVSTDTQYF. The rearrangement uses TRBV5-1 and TRBJ2-3, with 7 positions matching TRBD1. Germline V lookup: CDR1 SGHRS, CDR2 YFSETQ. The junction had 7 bases not matched to a gene; V was cut back by 0 bases and J by 0 bases. The CDR3 is 17 residues long.

V gene TRBV2 combines with J gene TRBJ1-6; D gene uncertain. The CDR3 is made up of 14 amino acids. Germline values: CDR1 SNHLY, CDR2 FYNNEI. V was trimmed by 8 bases and J by 9 bases, leaving 17 bases between them. CDR3 protein: CASSSTLYRSPLHF. CDR3 bases: TGTGCCAGCTCTAGTACTCTATATCGTTCACCCCTCCACTTT.

The chain couples TRBV4-1 to TRBJ1-1, with D unresolved. Trimming removed 4 bases from V and 8 bases from J, with 17 bases in between. Per germline, CDR1 MGHRA and CDR2 YSYEKL. This CDR3 is 14 amino acids long. The CDR3 region is CASSLRRVKEEAFF. For the CDR3, the DNA is TGCGCCAGCAGCCTCAGGAGGGTGAAGGAGGAAGCTTTCTTT.